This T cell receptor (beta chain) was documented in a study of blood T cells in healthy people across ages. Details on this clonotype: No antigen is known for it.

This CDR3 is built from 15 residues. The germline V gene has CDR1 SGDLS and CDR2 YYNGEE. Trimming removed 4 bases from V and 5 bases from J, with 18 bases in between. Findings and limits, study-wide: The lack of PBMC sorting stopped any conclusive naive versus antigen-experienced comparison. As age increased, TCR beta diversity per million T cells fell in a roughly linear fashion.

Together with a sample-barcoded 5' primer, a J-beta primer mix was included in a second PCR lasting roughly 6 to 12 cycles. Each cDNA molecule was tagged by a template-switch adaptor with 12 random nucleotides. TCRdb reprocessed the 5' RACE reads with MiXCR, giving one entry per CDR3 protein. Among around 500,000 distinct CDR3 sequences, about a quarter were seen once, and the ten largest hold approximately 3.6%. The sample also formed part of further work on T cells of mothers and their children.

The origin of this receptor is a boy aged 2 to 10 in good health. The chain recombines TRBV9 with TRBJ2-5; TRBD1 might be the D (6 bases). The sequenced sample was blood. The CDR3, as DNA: TGTGCCAGCAGCAGAAAACCGGGACAACAGGAGACCCAGTACTTC. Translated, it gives CASSRKPGQQETQYF. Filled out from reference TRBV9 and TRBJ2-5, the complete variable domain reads DSGVTQTPKHLITATGQRVTLRCSPRSGDLSVYWYQQSLDQGLQFLIQYYNGEERAKGNILERFSAQQFPDLHSELNLSSLELGDSALYFCASSRKPGQQETQYFGPGTRLLVL.